The sequence of this T cell receptor beta chain was determined in a study of TIL therapy for anti-PD-1-resistant metastatic lung cancer. Study-level points and caveats: The cohort had more treatment-naive, never-smoker and oncogene-addicted patients than typical.

This clone turned up a few times. Its target is unknown. The immunoSEQ assay was v3. The method was immunoSEQ multiplex PCR; TCRdb's version includes in-frame clones alone and lacks a portion of them. The table lists about 50,000 clones, less than 85% of them singletons. Indicated time point: pre-treatment sample, taken before nivolumab and TIL therapy. Pleural nodules or supraclavicular lymph nodes made up most of the excised metastases sampled. The germline CDR1 and CDR2 sequences are MRHNA and SNTAGT. The CDR3 extends over 13 amino acids. V lost 2 bases to trimming and J lost 3 bases, with 5 bases between them.

The sequencing used tumor tissue, collected at baseline. The source is a person between 25 and 80 years old with non-small cell lung cancer. The chain joins TRBV6-4 to TRBJ1-5; no firm D call. This CDR3 reads CASSDRANQPQHF. CDR3 DNA sequence: TGTGCCAGCAGTGACAGGGCCAATCAGCCCCAGCATTTT.